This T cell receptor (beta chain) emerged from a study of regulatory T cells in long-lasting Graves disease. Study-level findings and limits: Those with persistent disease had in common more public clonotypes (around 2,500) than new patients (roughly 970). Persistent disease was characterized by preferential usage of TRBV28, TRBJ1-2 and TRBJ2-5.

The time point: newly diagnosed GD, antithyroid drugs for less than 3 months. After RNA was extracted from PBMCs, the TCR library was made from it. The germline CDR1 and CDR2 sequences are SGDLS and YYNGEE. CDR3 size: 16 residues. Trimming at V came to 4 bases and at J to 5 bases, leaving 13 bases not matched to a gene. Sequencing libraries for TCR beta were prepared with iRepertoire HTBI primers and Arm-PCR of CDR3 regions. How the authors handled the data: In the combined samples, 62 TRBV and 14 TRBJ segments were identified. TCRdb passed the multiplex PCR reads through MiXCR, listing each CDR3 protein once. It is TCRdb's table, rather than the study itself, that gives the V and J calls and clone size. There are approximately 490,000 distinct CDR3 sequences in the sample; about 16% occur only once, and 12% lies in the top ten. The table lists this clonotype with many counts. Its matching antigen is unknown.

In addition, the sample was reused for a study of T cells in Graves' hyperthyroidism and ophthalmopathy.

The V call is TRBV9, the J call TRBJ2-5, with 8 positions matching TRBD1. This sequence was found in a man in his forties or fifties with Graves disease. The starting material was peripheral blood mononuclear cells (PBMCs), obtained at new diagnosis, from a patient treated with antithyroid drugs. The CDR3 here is CASSSMTGALGETQYF. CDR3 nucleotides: TGTGCCAGCAGCTCTATGACAGGGGCGCTGGGCGAGACCCAGTACTTC.